Given below is one T cell receptor beta chain in context. Its specificity is unknown. The germline V and J ends were trimmed by 4 bases and 5 bases, with 12 bases remaining between them. CDR3 length: 14 residues. Produced via immunoSEQ multiplex PCR; TCRdb's table is partial and in-frame only. The data contain roughly 86,000 clones, 80% to 90% of them singletons. The data are from a study of OX40 agonist ivuxolimab in advanced cancers. At the level of the study: Patients received ivuxolimab, an agonistic anti-OX40 (CD134) antibody. Patients received ivuxolimab, an intravenous treatment, every 2 weeks at 0.01 to 10 mg/kg. Enrolled patients in dose escalation had cancers that were hepatocellular carcinoma, melanoma, renal cell or head and neck cancer.

Overall study findings and caveats: Which antigen the expanded peripheral T cells recognized is unknown.

This chain connects TRBV23-1 to TRBJ2-1, with D perhaps matching TRBD2 (6 bases). TRBV23-1 is labeled an ORF, and its function is uncertain. The clonotype was recovered from an adult with an advanced solid tumor such as melanoma, head and neck, liver or kidney cancer. Sequencing used CD4+ or CD8+ T cells sorted from blood, obtained in a trial of the OX40 agonist ivuxolimab. CDR3 bases: TGCGCCAGCAGTCTACGGACTATACACAATGAGCAGTTCTTC. Amino acid sequence: CASSLRTIHNEQFF.